The T cell receptor beta chain described here comes from a study of blood T cell repertoires in COVID-19. For the study at large: Sites across the United States, Italy and Spain contributed samples from acute and convalescent COVID-19. In each case, the material was cDNA or gDNA derived from T cells, B-cell-depleted T cells, or PBMCs.

Individuals aged roughly 18 to 95 years were recruited from 24 US areas. The CDR3 covers 14 residues. The germline V and J ends were trimmed by 1 base and 4 bases, with 9 bases remaining between them. Germline V gene lookup returns CDR1 KGHSH and CDR2 LQKENI. In the original processing: Nucleated cell number was recorded as an estimate derived from reference gene primer amplification. Sequencing was performed with immunoSEQ multiplex PCR; in TCRdb, only in-frame clones are kept and a portion is missing. From that table come the V and J calls and clone size; the DNA was used to work out D and trimming. The table has almost 400,000 clones, around 87% seen once.

This clonotype was obtained from a woman aged 25-40 years with acute COVID-19. V is TRBV18 and J is TRBJ2-3; a possible D gene is TRBD2 (6 bases). The material sequenced was PBMCs or T cells enriched from blood (not recorded which). The CDR3 DNA sequence: TGTGCCAGCTCACCACTGGGGGAGGCAGATACGCAGTATTTT. This gives the protein CASSPLGEADTQYF.